The 14 T cell receptor beta chains below come from one sample, sequenced in a study of a mutant IDH1 vaccine in newly diagnosed glioma. What these receptors recognize is not known. As to time point: week 11, during vaccination. Vaccination comprised doses that each held 300 ug of mutant IDH1 20-mer peptide, plus topical imiquimod. Repertoires were generated with immunoSEQ multiplex PCR, while TCRdb's copy carries only in-frame clones and drops some. The repertoire consists of around 65,000 clones, with about four fifths occurring once and the leading ten covering about 6%. This sample comprised PBMCs, obtained from a glioma patient whose treatment included an IDH1 peptide vaccine. The receptors were gathered from a man aged 50-60 years with glioma.

This chain joins TRBV11-1 and TRBJ2-7; TRBD2 might be the D (6 bases). Germline loops: CDR1 SGHAT, CDR2 FQDESV (reference sequence). V was trimmed by 2 bases and J by 0 bases, leaving 8 bases between them. The CDR3 spans 14 residues. CDR3 in DNA: TGTGCCAGCAGCTTAACCGGGAGCTCCTACGAGCAGTACTTC. Encoded protein: CASSLTGSSYEQYF.

The chain links TRBV5-4 to TRBJ2-3, with 7 bases fitting TRBD2. Germline CDR1 and CDR2: SGHNT and YYREEE (reference sequence). Losses at the gene ends were 0 bases for V and 4 bases for J; bases not matched to a gene: 5. The CDR3 runs to 15 residues. The CDR3 is CASSLDLAAPDTQYF. The CDR3 DNA reads as TGTGCCAGCAGCTTGGATCTAGCGGCCCCAGATACGCAGTATTTT.

This clone was observed a few times. V usage is TRBV29-1 and J usage is TRBJ2-2, with a tentative D call TRBD1 (6 bases). This CDR3 comprises 14 residues. Germline V gene data show CDR1 as SQVTM and CDR2 as ANQGSEA. Deletions cut 6 bases from V and 6 bases from J, with 17 bases between. The CDR3, as DNA: TGCAGCGTCCCCAAAGGGTCAGGGGCCGGGGAGCTGTTTTTT. Its protein is CSVPKGSGAGELFF.

The genes are TRBV11-3 and TRBJ2-3, with D possibly being TRBD2 (6 bases). CDR3 length: 15 residues. Germline CDR1 is SGHNT and CDR2 is YENEEA. V dropped 5 bases and J dropped 1 base, with 13 bases sitting between them. CDR3 DNA sequence: TGTGCCAGCAGCCGGACCTGGGGGGGCACAGATACGCAGTATTTT. Amino acid sequence: CASSRTWGGTDTQYF.

This CDR3 reads CASSFIGTTRTEAFF. The CDR3 DNA follows: TGTGCCAGCAGCTTTATTGGTACAACGAGGACTGAAGCTTTCTTT. This chain joins TRBV7-9 and TRBJ1-1; D gene unclear. Trimming stripped 3 bases from V and 5 bases from J, with 16 bases between. The CDR3 has 15 residues. The germline V gene has CDR1 SEHNR and CDR2 FQNEAQ (reference sequence). The entire variable domain, with the rest obtained from reference TRBV7-9 and TRBJ1-1, is as follows: DTGVSQNPRHKITKRGQNVTFRCDPISEHNRLYWYRQTLGQGPEFLTYFQNEAQLEKSRLLSDRFSAERPKGSFSTLEIQRTEQGDSAMYLCASSFIGTTRTEAFFGQGTRLTVV.

The CDR3 sequence is CASSFEGSYEQYF. CDR3 nucleotide sequence: TGTGCCAGCAGCTTCGAGGGATCCTACGAGCAGTACTTC. The chain has TRBV5-4 and TRBJ2-7, with D possibly being TRBD2 (5 bases). The CDR3 sequence is 13 residues long. CDR1 SGHNT and CDR2 YYREEE come from the germline V gene (reference sequence). Between the trimmed V and J ends, which lost 2 bases and 1 base, there was a span of 7 bases.

J is TRBJ1-1 and V is TRBV4-1; possibly TRBD1 for D (6 bases). The V and J ends lost 8 bases and 5 bases respectively, with 15 bases between them. The CDR3 is 13 residues long. Germline V gene lookup returns CDR1 MGHRA and CDR2 YSYEKL. In nucleotides, the CDR3 is TGCGCCAGCGGGGGGGGCCGGTGGACTGAAGCTTTCTTT. As protein: CASGGGRWTEAFF.

A word on this clone: Other DNA sequences in this sample translate to the same CDR3. The gene calls are TRBV7-9 and TRBJ1-1; D is ambiguous. The CDR3 extends over 13 amino acids. In germline, CDR1 is SEHNR, CDR2 FQNEAQ (reference sequence). Trimming cost V 2 bases and J 0 bases, with 4 bases left between them. CDR3 sequence (DNA): TGTGCCAGCAGCTTACAGTTGAACACTGAAGCTTTCTTT. Protein product: CASSLQLNTEAFF.

The chain carries TRBV27 and TRBJ2-7; no clear D. V was trimmed by 4 bases and J by 2 bases, leaving 15 bases between them. From germline, CDR1 is MNHEY and CDR2 SMNVEV (reference sequence). CDR3 size: 15 residues. The CDR3 sequence is CASSSPLLFTYEQYF. In DNA, the CDR3 is TGTGCCAGCAGTTCCCCATTGCTTTTCACCTACGAGCAGTACTTC.

The rearrangement joins TRBV6-5 to TRBJ1-5, with D maybe TRBD1 (6 bases). CDR1 and CDR2 (germline): MNHEY, SVGAGI. Trimming pared 5 bases from V and 3 bases from J, leaving 8 bases between. This CDR3 is built from 13 residues. The CDR3 sequence is CASSRDTNQPQHF. The CDR3 DNA reads TGTGCCAGCAGTCGGGACACCAATCAGCCCCAGCATTTT.

Only a few counts were recorded for this clone. The chain combines TRBV19 with TRBJ1-1; D ambiguous. V lost 7 bases and J 0 bases, leaving 12 bases between the germline ends. The CDR3 sequence is 14 residues long. Germline values: CDR1 LNHDA, CDR2 SQIVND (reference sequence). CDR3 in amino acids: CASTRTGMNTEAFF. The DNA of the CDR3 is TGTGCCAGTACACGGACGGGAATGAACACTGAAGCTTTCTTT.

The J gene is TRBJ2-7, the V gene TRBV5-6; tentative D call: TRBD1 (5 bases). Looked up from germline, CDR1 is SGHDT and CDR2 is YYEEEE. Deletions cut 4 bases from V and 7 bases from J, with 15 bases between. CDR3 length: 13 residues. CDR3 amino acids: CASSPDTPTEQYF. The CDR3 DNA is TGTGCCAGCAGCCCGGACACCCCTACGGAGCAGTACTTC.

This chain joins TRBV6-1 and TRBJ1-2, with 7 bases fitting TRBD1. Germline lookup yields CDR1 MNHNS and CDR2 SASEGT. The CDR3 totals 13 residues. J gave up 8 bases and V 6 bases, and 9 bases lay outside the gene matches. The CDR3 nucleotides read TGTGCCAGCAGCCCCACCCGACAGGGCGGCTACACCTTC. This sequence encodes CASSPTRQGGYTF.

This sequence joins TRBV27 and TRBJ1-1; D might be TRBD1 (6 bases). With 8 bases removed from V and 8 bases from J, the gap between germline ends came to 15 bases. Germline CDR1 reads MNHEY; CDR2 reads SMNVEV (reference sequence). This CDR3 comprises 12 residues. The CDR3 loop reads CASEGGKGEAFF. CDR3 nucleotide sequence: TGTGCCAGCGAAGGGGGAAAGGGGGAAGCTTTCTTT.